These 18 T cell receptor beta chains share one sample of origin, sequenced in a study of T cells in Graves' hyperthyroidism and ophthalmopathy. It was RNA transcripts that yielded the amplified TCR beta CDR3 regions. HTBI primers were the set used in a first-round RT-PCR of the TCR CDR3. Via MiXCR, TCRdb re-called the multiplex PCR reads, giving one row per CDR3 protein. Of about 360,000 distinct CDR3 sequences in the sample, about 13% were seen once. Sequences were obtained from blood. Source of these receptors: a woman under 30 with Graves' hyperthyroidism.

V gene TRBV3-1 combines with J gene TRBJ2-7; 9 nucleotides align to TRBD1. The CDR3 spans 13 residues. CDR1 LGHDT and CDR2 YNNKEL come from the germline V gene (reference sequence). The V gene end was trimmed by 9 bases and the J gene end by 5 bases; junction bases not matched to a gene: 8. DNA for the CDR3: TGTGCCAGACCCGGGACAGGGTCGGACGAGCAGTACTTC. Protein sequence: CARPGTGSDEQYF.

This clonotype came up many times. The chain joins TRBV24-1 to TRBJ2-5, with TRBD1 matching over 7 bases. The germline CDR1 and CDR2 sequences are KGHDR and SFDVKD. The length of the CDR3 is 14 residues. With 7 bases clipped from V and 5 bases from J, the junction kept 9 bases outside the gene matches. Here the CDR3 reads CATSGQALGETQYF. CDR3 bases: TGTGCCACCAGCGGACAGGCGCTCGGGGAGACCCAGTACTTC.

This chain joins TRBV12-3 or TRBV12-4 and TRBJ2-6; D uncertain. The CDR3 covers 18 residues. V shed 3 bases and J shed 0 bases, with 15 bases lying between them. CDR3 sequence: CASSFGFASLSGANVLTF. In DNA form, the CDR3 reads TGTGCCAGCAGTTTCGGCTTTGCATCACTCTCTGGGGCCAACGTCCTGACTTTC.

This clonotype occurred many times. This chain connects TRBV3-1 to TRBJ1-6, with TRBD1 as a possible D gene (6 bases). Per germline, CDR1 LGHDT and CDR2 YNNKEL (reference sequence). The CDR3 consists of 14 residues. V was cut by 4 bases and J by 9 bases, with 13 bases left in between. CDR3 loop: CASSPWDTCSPLHF. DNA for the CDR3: TGTGCCAGCAGCCCCTGGGACACATGTTCACCCCTCCACTTT.

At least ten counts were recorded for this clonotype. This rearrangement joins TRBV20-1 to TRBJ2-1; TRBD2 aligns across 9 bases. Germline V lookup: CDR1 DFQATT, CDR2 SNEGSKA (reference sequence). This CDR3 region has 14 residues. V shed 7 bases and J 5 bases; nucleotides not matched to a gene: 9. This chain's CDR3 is CSVEVLAGDNEQFF. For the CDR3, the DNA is TGCAGTGTTGAGGTGTTAGCGGGAGACAATGAGCAGTTCTTC.

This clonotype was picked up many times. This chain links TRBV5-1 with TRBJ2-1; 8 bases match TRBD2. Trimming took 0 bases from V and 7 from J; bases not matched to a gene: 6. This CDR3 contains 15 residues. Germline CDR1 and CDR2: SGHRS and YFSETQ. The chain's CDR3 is CASSLGGTRGNEQFF. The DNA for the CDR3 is TGCGCCAGCAGCTTGGGAGGGACTAGAGGAAATGAGCAGTTCTTC.

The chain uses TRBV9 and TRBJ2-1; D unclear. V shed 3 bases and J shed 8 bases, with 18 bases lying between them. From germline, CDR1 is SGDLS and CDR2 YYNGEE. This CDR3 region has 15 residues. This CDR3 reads CASSAQRRDGHEQFF. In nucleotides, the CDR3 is TGTGCCAGCAGCGCCCAAAGGAGAGACGGCCATGAGCAGTTCTTC. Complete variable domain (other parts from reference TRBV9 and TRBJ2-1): DSGVTQTPKHLITATGQRVTLRCSPRSGDLSVYWYQQSLDQGLQFLIQYYNGEERAKGNILERFSAQQFPDLHSELNLSSLELGDSALYFCASSAQRRDGHEQFFGPGTRLTVL.

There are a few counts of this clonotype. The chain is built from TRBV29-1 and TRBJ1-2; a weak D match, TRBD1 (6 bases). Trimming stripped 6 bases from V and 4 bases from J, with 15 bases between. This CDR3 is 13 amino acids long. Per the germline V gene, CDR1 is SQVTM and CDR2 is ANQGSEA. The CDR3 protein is CSVEDSIGYGYTF. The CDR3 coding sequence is TGCAGCGTCGAGGACAGCATCGGCTATGGCTACACCTTC.

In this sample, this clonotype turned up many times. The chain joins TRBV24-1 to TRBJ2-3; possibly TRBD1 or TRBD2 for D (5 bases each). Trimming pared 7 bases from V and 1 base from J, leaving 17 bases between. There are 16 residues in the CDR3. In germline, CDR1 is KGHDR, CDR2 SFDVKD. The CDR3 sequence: CATRGRNVWGTDTQYF. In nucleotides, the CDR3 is TGTGCCACCAGGGGACGAAACGTCTGGGGCACAGATACGCAGTATTTT.

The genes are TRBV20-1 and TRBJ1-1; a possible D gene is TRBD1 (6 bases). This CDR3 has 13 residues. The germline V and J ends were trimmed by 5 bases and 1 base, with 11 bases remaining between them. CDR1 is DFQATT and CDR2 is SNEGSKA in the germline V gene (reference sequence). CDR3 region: CSAPGQANTEAFF. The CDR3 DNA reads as TGCAGTGCTCCGGGACAAGCGAACACTGAAGCTTTCTTT.

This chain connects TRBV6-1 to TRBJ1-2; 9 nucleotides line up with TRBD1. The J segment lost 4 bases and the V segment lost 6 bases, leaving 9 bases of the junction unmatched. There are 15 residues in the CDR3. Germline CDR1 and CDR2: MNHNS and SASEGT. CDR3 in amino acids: CASRTGTGSVYGYTF. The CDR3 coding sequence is TGTGCCAGCAGGACCGGGACAGGGTCGGTCTATGGCTACACCTTC.

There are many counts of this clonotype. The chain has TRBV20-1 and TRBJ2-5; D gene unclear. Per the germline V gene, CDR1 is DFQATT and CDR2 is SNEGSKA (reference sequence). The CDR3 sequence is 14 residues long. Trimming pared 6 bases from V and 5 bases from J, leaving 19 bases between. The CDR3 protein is CSAPELGGSETQYF. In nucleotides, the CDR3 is TGCAGTGCCCCGGAGTTAGGTGGATCTGAGACCCAGTACTTC.

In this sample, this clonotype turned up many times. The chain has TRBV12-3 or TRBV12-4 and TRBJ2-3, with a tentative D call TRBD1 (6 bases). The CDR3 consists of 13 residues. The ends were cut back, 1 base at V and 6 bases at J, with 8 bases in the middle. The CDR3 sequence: CASSLEGVDTQYF. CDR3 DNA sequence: TGTGCCAGCAGTTTAGAGGGGGTGGATACGCAGTATTTT.

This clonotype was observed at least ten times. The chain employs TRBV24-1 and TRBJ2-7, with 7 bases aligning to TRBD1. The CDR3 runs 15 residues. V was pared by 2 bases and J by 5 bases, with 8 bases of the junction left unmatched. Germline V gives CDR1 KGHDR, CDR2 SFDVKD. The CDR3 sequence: CATSDSQTGSNEQYF. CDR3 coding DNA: TGTGCCACCAGTGATTCCCAGACAGGGTCAAACGAGCAGTACTTC.

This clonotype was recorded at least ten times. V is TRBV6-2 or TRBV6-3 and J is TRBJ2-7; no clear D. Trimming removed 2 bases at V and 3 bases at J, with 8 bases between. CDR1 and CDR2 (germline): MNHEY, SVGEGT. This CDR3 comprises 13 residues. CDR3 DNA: TGTGCCAGCAGTTACGGCGGCTTCTACGAGCAGTACTTC. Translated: CASSYGGFYEQYF.

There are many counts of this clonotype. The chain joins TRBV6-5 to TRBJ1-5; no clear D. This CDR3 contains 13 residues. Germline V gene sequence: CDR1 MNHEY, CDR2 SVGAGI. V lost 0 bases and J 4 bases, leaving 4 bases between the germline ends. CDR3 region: CASSYSRNQPQHF. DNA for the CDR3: TGTGCCAGCAGTTACTCGAGGAATCAGCCCCAGCATTTT.

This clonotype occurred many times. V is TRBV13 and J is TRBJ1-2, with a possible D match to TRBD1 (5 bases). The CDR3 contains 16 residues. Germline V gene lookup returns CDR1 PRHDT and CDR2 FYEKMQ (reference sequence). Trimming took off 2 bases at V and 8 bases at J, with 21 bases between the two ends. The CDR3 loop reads CASSLTGARGVYGYTF. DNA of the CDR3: TGTGCCAGCAGCTTAACCGGCGCCCGAGGGGTGTACGGCTACACCTTC.

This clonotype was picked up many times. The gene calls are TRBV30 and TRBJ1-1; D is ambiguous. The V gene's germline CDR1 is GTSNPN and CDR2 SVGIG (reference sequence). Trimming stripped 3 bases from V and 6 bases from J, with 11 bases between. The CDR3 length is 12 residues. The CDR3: CAWRGVMAEAFF. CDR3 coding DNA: TGTGCCTGGAGGGGTGTTATGGCTGAAGCTTTCTTT.